The source of this TCR beta chain is a study of blood T cells in healthy people across ages. Study-level points and caveats: Because sorting was not performed, PBMCs prevented conclusive naive versus antigen-experienced comparison.

Regarding this clonotype: The antigen is not known.

Germline assignment: CDR1 LNHDA and CDR2 SQIVND (reference sequence). Trimming stripped 1 base from V and 8 bases from J, with 15 bases between. This CDR3 is 14 amino acids long. The authors ran a second PCR of 7 to 11 cycles using a sample-barcoded 5' primer and a J-beta primer mix. A single record per CDR3 protein comes from TCRdb applying MiXCR to the 5' RACE reads. The sample carries hundreds of thousands of distinct CDR3 sequences, roughly 53% recorded once. This receptor was taken from a man in his sixties in good health. Sample: blood. The rearrangement joins TRBV19 to TRBJ2-7; D may match TRBD1 or TRBD2 (6 bases each). CDR3 amino acids: CASSIGGEGGQQYF. DNA of the CDR3: TGTGCCAGTAGTATAGGGGGTGAGGGGGGCCAGCAGTACTTC.